This T cell receptor beta chain was identified in a study of T cells in Graves' hyperthyroidism and ophthalmopathy. Trimming cost V 5 bases and J 7 bases, with 14 bases left between them. The CDR3 covers 13 residues. It was RNA transcripts that yielded the amplified TCR beta CDR3 regions. The HTBI primer set was used in a first-round RT-PCR of the TCR CDR3. TCRdb passed the multiplex PCR reads through MiXCR, listing each CDR3 protein once. The sample holds some 800,000 distinct CDR3 sequences, around 38% seen once. This TCR came from a man in his late teens or twenties with Graves' hyperthyroidism. This chain connects TRBV12-3 or TRBV12-4 to TRBJ1-2; tentatively, D is TRBD1 (6 bases). The sequencing sample was made of blood. CDR3 nucleotides: TGTGCCAGCAGTCCTAGGGACACACGTGGCTACACCTTC. Amino acid sequence: CASSPRDTRGYTF.